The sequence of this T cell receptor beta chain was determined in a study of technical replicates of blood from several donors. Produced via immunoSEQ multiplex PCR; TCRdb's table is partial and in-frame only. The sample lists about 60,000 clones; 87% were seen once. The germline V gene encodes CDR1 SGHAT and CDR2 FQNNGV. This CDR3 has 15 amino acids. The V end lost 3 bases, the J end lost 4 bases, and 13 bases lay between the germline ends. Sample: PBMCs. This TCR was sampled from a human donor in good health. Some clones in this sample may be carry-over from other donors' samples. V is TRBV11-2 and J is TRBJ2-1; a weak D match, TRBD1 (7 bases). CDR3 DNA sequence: TGTGCCAGCAGCTTGGAGGGGGCGAGGTACAATGAGCAGTTCTTC. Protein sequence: CASSLEGARYNEQFF.